A single T cell receptor beta chain is shown here with its context. Clones were sequenced by immunoSEQ multiplex PCR, and TCRdb holds only the in-frame ones, with some missing. The sample yields a few hundred thousand clones, approximately 80% seen once. These data are taken from a study of blood T cell repertoires in COVID-19. CDR3 length: 14 amino acids. Germline CDR1 reads SGHAT; CDR2 reads FQNNGV. With 1 base removed from V and 6 bases from J, the gap between germline ends came to 13 bases. The sequencing sample was made of PBMCs or T cells enriched from blood (not recorded which). This rearrangement joins TRBV11-2 to TRBJ2-7; D might be TRBD2 (5 bases). The TCR was taken from a woman aged 40 to 50 with acute COVID-19. CDR3 in amino acids: CASSLVPGEGEQYF. In DNA, the CDR3 is TGTGCCAGCAGCTTAGTCCCCGGTGAGGGCGAGCAGTACTTC.